The 28 T cell receptor beta chains in this list originate from one sample, sequenced in a study of shared clonotypes between healthy human individuals (dated by TCRdb to the early 2020s). Library prep was done by the immunoSEQ multiplex PCR assay. Sourced from immuneACCESS, this table was stored by TCRdb with only in-frame sequences that have V and J called. A share of the clones is absent; for the studies checked, an unresolved V gene accounts for under half, and the remainder has no known explanation. For this sample there are 2 million to 3 million clones; around 94% appear just once. The biggest ten clones account for roughly 0.14% of the sample. Specimen: naive CD4+ T cells sorted from blood. The cell subset or site label, read with the paper, signifies: CD45RA+ positively selected. These receptors all come from a young man in good health.

Comment on this clone: Distinct nucleotide sequences in the sample also encode this CDR3. The chain combines TRBV5-1 with TRBJ2-5; perhaps TRBD1 as D (5 bases). Germline CDR1 is SGHRS and CDR2 is YFSETQ. Trimming left V 0 bases short and J 2 bases short, with 8 bases between. The CDR3 is made up of 14 amino acids. Here the CDR3 reads CASSLGQPQETQYF. DNA of the CDR3: TGCGCCAGCAGCTTGGGACAGCCTCAAGAGACCCAGTACTTC.

This chain uses TRBV2 with TRBJ2-7; D gene ambiguous. Deletions cut 8 bases from V and 3 bases from J, with 11 bases between. CDR1 and CDR2 (germline): SNHLY, FYNNEI. The CDR3 contains 12 residues. CDR3 in DNA: TGTGCCAGCCTTGGGCTTTACTACGAGCAGTACTTC. This gives the protein CASLGLYYEQYF.

J is TRBJ1-1 and V is TRBV6-5, with TRBD1 as a possible D gene (6 bases). CDR3 size: 13 residues. The V and J ends lost 6 bases and 5 bases respectively, with 13 bases between them. CDR1 is MNHEY, CDR2 SVGAGI, per germline. The CDR3 spells CASRGAGETEAFF. The CDR3 bases are TGTGCCAGCAGAGGTGCAGGGGAAACTGAAGCTTTCTTT.

This rearrangement joins TRBV11-2 to TRBJ2-1; D unresolved. Deletions cut 1 base from V and 1 base from J, with 5 bases between. This CDR3 comprises 14 residues. CDR1 is SGHAT, CDR2 FQNNGV, per germline. CDR3 sequence (DNA): TGTGCCAGCAGCTTAGGGCTTTCCTACAATGAGCAGTTCTTC. Its protein product is CASSLGLSYNEQFF.

The sample holds one count of this clone. The CDR3 spells CASSEWGTSGGPDTQYF. CDR3 bases: TGCGCCAGCAGTGAGTGGGGGACTAGCGGGGGCCCAGATACGCAGTATTTT. The chain is built from TRBV10-2 and TRBJ2-3, with 14 bases aligning to TRBD2. Germline V CDR1 and CDR2: WSHSY, SAAADI. This CDR3 has 17 amino acids. V lost 1 base to trimming and J lost 4 bases; unmatched junction nucleotides: 4.

Only a few counts were recorded for this clone. The J gene is TRBJ2-3, the V gene TRBV9, with D hard to call. CDR1 SGDLS and CDR2 YYNGEE come from the germline V gene. CDR3 length: 14 amino acids. V lost 2 bases and J lost 2, with 9 bases in between. The CDR3 region has the DNA TGTGCCAGCAGCGTCGGACCAGTCACAGATACGCAGTATTTT. This encodes CASSVGPVTDTQYF.

The chain has TRBV6-1 and TRBJ1-3, with D tentatively TRBD1 (6 bases). The CDR3 contains 15 residues. Germline CDR1 MNHNS, CDR2 SASEGT. V lost 5 bases, J lost 0 bases, and 11 bases lay in between. CDR3 in amino acids: CASSRQVGSGNTIYF. In DNA form, the CDR3 reads TGTGCCAGCAGTAGACAGGTCGGCTCTGGAAACACCATATATTTT.

The CDR3 is CASSRDILRSGQDHYGYTF. As DNA, the CDR3 is TGTGCCAGCAGCCGTGATATCTTGAGGTCGGGACAGGACCACTATGGCTACACCTTC. The chain employs TRBV7-9 and TRBJ1-2; 8 bases agree with TRBD1. Germline trimming cut 5 bases from V and 3 bases from J; bases unmatched to any gene: 20. The germline V gene encodes CDR1 SEHNR and CDR2 FQNEAQ (reference sequence). There are 19 residues in the CDR3.

V usage is TRBV5-1 and J usage is TRBJ2-3; TRBD1 or TRBD2 may be the D gene (6 bases each). V was trimmed by 0 bases and J by 2 bases, leaving 16 bases between them. The V gene's germline CDR1 is SGHRS and CDR2 YFSETQ. The CDR3 sequence is 17 residues long. The CDR3 protein is CASSLVGGRDFTDTQYF. CDR3 coding DNA: TGCGCCAGCAGCTTGGTCGGGGGCAGAGATTTCACAGATACGCAGTATTTT.

The chain is built from TRBV6-6 and TRBJ1-1; D remains ambiguous. The CDR3 totals 12 residues. V was trimmed by 4 bases and J by 5 bases, leaving 8 bases between them. Germline CDR1 and CDR2: MNHNY and SVGAGI (reference sequence). CDR3 loop: CASSSKSTEAFF. CDR3 bases: TGTGCCAGCAGTTCTAAGTCAACTGAAGCTTTCTTT.

The genes are TRBV9 and TRBJ2-5, with TRBD2 identical over 7 bases. Germline trimming cut 4 bases from V and 1 base from J; bases unmatched to any gene: 4. This CDR3 is 14 amino acids long. Germline CDR1 is SGDLS and CDR2 is YYNGEE. The CDR3 region has the DNA TGTGCCAGCAGCCGGGGGAGGGCCCAAGAGACCCAGTACTTC. It specifies CASSRGRAQETQYF.

The rearrangement links TRBV18 to TRBJ1-2, with D tentatively TRBD1 (6 bases). This CDR3 contains 16 residues. V was pared by 0 bases and J by 4 bases, with 15 bases between. Looked up from germline, CDR1 is KGHSH and CDR2 is LQKENI. CDR3 amino acids: CASSPPNRDGSYGYTF. The CDR3 DNA reads TGTGCCAGCTCACCACCGAACAGGGATGGTAGCTATGGCTACACCTTC.

The V gene is TRBV28, the J gene TRBJ1-3, with a possible D match to TRBD1 (6 bases). The CDR3 runs 15 residues. Per germline, CDR1 MDHEN and CDR2 SYDVKM. Trimming shortened V by 6 bases and J by 3 bases, and 15 bases separated the two germline ends. The CDR3, as DNA: TGTGCCAGCAGGTCCTCGGGGGCGGATGGAAACACCATATATTTT. This sequence encodes CASRSSGADGNTIYF.

This clone came up once. Different DNA sequences within this sample yield the same CDR3. The gene calls are TRBV7-9 and TRBJ1-3; D gene unclear. CDR1 is SEHNR, CDR2 FQNEAQ, per germline (reference sequence). The CDR3 contains 13 residues. V dropped 1 base and J dropped 4 bases, with 5 bases sitting between them. The chain's CDR3 is CASSLGRGNTIYF. The CDR3 DNA follows: TGTGCCAGCAGCTTAGGCCGGGGAAACACCATATATTTT.

The chain couples TRBV11-3 to TRBJ2-3; D is unresolved. With 1 base removed from V and 1 base from J, the gap between germline ends came to 21 bases. Germline V gene lookup returns CDR1 SGHNT and CDR2 YENEEA. This CDR3 is built from 19 residues. CDR3 protein: CASSLGSKRVRGGTDTQYF. In DNA, the CDR3 is TGTGCCAGCAGCTTAGGGTCTAAACGGGTACGCGGCGGCACAGATACGCAGTATTTT. Complete variable domain (other parts from reference TRBV11-3 and TRBJ2-3): EAGVVQSPRYKIIEKKQPVAFWCNPISGHNTLYWYLQNLGQGPELLIRYENEEAVDDSQLPKDRFSAERLKGVDSTLKIQPAELGDSAVYLCASSLGSKRVRGGTDTQYFGPGTRLTVL.

In this sample, this clone turned up a few times. The rearrangement uses TRBV29-1 and TRBJ1-1, with TRBD1 matching 7 bases. The CDR3 extends over 13 amino acids. V lost 7 bases to trimming and J lost 1 base; unmatched junction nucleotides: 6. Looked up from germline, CDR1 is SQVTM and CDR2 is ANQGSEA. CDR3 DNA: TGCAGCGCATCGACAGGGACGAACACTGAAGCTTTCTTT. Its translation: CSASTGTNTEAFF.

The count of this clone is one. The chain joins TRBV6-6 to TRBJ1-5; unclear D gene. Germline values: CDR1 MNHNY, CDR2 SVGAGI (reference sequence). This CDR3 has 14 residues. The germline V and J ends were trimmed by 4 bases and 1 base, with 8 bases remaining between them. The CDR3 coding sequence is TGTGCCAGCAGTTCCAGGCGGAGCAATCAGCCCCAGCATTTT. Translation: CASSSRRSNQPQHF.

The CDR3 DNA follows: TGTGCCAGCAGTCGGGAGACAGGGAAGCACGAGCAGTACTTC. Its translation is CASSRETGKHEQYF. This chain joins TRBV27 and TRBJ2-7, with D possibly being TRBD1 (7 bases). Germline CDR1 MNHEY, CDR2 SMNVEV (reference sequence). The ends were cut back, 5 bases at V and 5 bases at J, with 16 bases in the middle. CDR3 length: 14 residues.

This chain joins TRBV11-2 and TRBJ2-3; TRBD2 agrees at 8 bases. Germline CDR1 reads SGHAT; CDR2 reads FQNNGV. The trim removed 2 bases at V and 7 bases at J, leaving 11 bases unmatched. CDR3 length equals 16 residues. The CDR3 sequence: CASSLRSGIISHTQYF. The CDR3 region has the DNA TGTGCCAGCAGCTTACGTAGCGGGATTATCTCACATACGCAGTATTTT.

The rearrangement uses TRBV5-4 and TRBJ1-3, with a possible D match to TRBD1 (5 bases). Germline lookup yields CDR1 SGHNT and CDR2 YYREEE (reference sequence). Trimming shortened V by 4 bases and J by 2 bases, and 13 bases separated the two germline ends. This CDR3 is built from 15 residues. CDR3 region: CASSPGGETGNTIYF. DNA of the CDR3: TGTGCCAGCAGCCCTGGAGGGGAAACTGGAAACACCATATATTTT.

V and J are TRBV9 and TRBJ2-5; 9 bases match TRBD2. V was pared by 4 bases and J by 4 bases, with 8 bases of the junction left unmatched. CDR1 SGDLS and CDR2 YYNGEE come from the germline V gene. The CDR3 sequence is 15 residues long. Here the CDR3 DNA reads TGTGCCAGCAGCAAAGGACTAGCGAATAGAGAGACCCAGTACTTC. Translating it yields CASSKGLANRETQYF. Full variable domain (rest looked up from reference TRBV9 and TRBJ2-5): DSGVTQTPKHLITATGQRVTLRCSPRSGDLSVYWYQQSLDQGLQFLIQYYNGEERAKGNILERFSAQQFPDLHSELNLSSLELGDSALYFCASSKGLANRETQYFGPGTRLLVL.

The chain carries TRBV19 and TRBJ2-1, with 9 bases identical to TRBD2. Germline lookup yields CDR1 LNHDA and CDR2 SQIVND (reference sequence). Trimming at V came to 5 bases and at J to 7 bases, leaving 9 bases not matched to a gene. The CDR3 is 15 residues long. The chain's CDR3 is CASSVIAGDGNEQFF. In nucleotides, the CDR3 is TGTGCCAGTAGTGTAATAGCGGGAGACGGTAATGAGCAGTTCTTC.

The chain recombines TRBV28 with TRBJ2-3; 8 positions match TRBD2. V shed 5 bases and J 0 bases; nucleotides not matched to a gene: 7. The CDR3 is 16 residues long. Germline V gives CDR1 MDHEN, CDR2 SYDVKM. CDR3 DNA: TGTGCCAGCAGTCCCCGAGCGGGGGCCAGCACAGATACGCAGTATTTT. Protein product: CASSPRAGASTDTQYF.

The gene calls are TRBV19 and TRBJ2-7, with a possible D match to TRBD2 (6 bases). CDR1 and CDR2 (germline): LNHDA, SQIVND (reference sequence). V dropped 3 bases and J dropped 1 base, with 10 bases sitting between them. This CDR3 comprises 14 residues. CDR3 amino acids: CASSMGGLSYEQYF. In DNA form, the CDR3 reads TGTGCCAGTAGTATGGGAGGTCTGTCCTACGAGCAGTACTTC.

About this clone itself: The same CDR3 arises from other DNA sequences in this sample as well. The V gene is TRBV28, the J gene TRBJ1-5, with D possibly matching TRBD1 (6 bases). With 6 bases removed from V and 0 bases from J, the gap between germline ends came to 12 bases. The CDR3 runs 15 residues. From germline, CDR1 is MDHEN and CDR2 SYDVKM. CDR3 in amino acids: CASRGGGPSNQPQHF. The CDR3 nucleotides read TGTGCCAGCAGGGGAGGGGGACCTAGCAATCAGCCCCAGCATTTT.

This clone was seen more than once but under ten times. One junction end does not reproduce the germline sequence, and a read error may be involved. CDR3 coding DNA: TGTGCCAGCTCACTTCTTCCGGACGGACCTCACCTCTTC. This sequence encodes CASSLLPDGPHLF. The rearrangement links TRBV18 to TRBJ2-1; D ambiguous. The germline V gene encodes CDR1 KGHSH and CDR2 LQKENI. The CDR3 has 13 residues.

Details on this clone: The same CDR3 arises from other DNA sequences in this sample as well. This sequence joins TRBV10-3 and TRBJ2-7; D unclear. The germline CDR1 and CDR2 sequences are ENHRY and SYGVKD. Trimming took off 3 bases at V and 0 bases at J, with 9 bases between the two ends. CDR3 length: 14 amino acids. The CDR3 nucleotides are TGTGCCATCAGTGACGGTGGGAACTCCTACGAGCAGTACTTC. It yields the protein CAISDGGNSYEQYF.

The chain combines TRBV18 with TRBJ2-7; 7 positions agree with TRBD1. The CDR3 consists of 15 residues. Germline V gene sequence: CDR1 KGHSH, CDR2 LQKENI. V shed 6 bases, J shed 5 bases, and the junction held 13 bases outside the gene matches. The CDR3 reads CASSPTGKGNDEQYF. The CDR3 coding sequence is TGTGCCAGCTCTCCGACAGGGAAAGGGAATGACGAGCAGTACTTC.